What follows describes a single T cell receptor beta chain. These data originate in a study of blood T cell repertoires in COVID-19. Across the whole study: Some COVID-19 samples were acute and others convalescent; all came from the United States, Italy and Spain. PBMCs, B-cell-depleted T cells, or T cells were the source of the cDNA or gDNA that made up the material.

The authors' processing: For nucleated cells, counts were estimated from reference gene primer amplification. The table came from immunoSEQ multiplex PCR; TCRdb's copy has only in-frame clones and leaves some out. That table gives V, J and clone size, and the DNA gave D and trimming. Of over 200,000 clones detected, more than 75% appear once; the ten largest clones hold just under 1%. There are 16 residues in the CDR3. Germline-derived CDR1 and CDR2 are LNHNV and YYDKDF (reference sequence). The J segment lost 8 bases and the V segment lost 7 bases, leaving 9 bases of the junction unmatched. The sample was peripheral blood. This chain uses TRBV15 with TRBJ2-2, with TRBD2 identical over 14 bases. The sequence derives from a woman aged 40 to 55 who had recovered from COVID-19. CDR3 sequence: CATNKGTSGSAGELFF. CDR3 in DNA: TGTGCCACCAATAAAGGGACTAGCGGGAGCGCTGGGGAGCTGTTTTTT.